The present TCR beta chain was sequenced within a study of blood T cell repertoires in COVID-19. Overall study context: The study drew acute and convalescent COVID-19 samples from the United States, Italy and Spain. T cells, B-cell-depleted T cells, or PBMCs provided the cDNA or gDNA that served as material.

Seattle researchers signed up patients amid active infection and tracked them longitudinally. Original analysis: Estimates of nucleated cell counts were drawn from the amplification of reference gene primers. The repertoire was sequenced with immunoSEQ multiplex PCR; TCRdb's copy has only in-frame clones and lacks some. V and J calls and clone size are copied from that table; D and trimming were computed from the DNA. The repertoire holds 150,000 to 200,000 clones, with about 84% as singletons. Sequencing was carried out using peripheral blood. This TCR derives from a person between 65 and 79 years old with COVID-19, enrolled during active disease.

The CDR3 spells CASRPHSLNSPLHF. Written as DNA, the CDR3 is TGTGCCAGCAGGCCCCACAGCCTGAATTCACCCCTCCACTTT. This chain links TRBV6-5 with TRBJ1-6; D not certain. This CDR3 has 14 residues. Trimming took 6 bases from V and 7 from J, leaving 13 bases between them. Germline CDR1 and CDR2: MNHEY and SVGAGI.